This passage covers 4 T cell receptor beta chains from one sample sequenced in a study of blood T cell repertoires in COVID-19. Sequenced by immunoSEQ multiplex PCR; TCRdb stores in-frame clones only, minus some. The table shows 28,000 or so clones, with under 90% occurring only once. Sequencing was done on a sample of peripheral blood. These receptors were obtained from a human donor in a cohort sampled during active COVID-19.

V gene TRBV2 combines with J gene TRBJ2-3, with 11 bases that match TRBD2. The germline CDR1 and CDR2 sequences are SNHLY and FYNNEI. With V trimmed by 8 bases and J by 4 bases, 5 bases remained unmatched. The CDR3 totals 14 residues. This chain's CDR3 is CASLLAGEADTQYF. The CDR3 DNA sequence: TGTGCCAGCCTACTAGCGGGAGAGGCAGATACGCAGTATTTT.

The chain has TRBV30 and TRBJ2-7; 7 bases agree with TRBD2. Germline-derived CDR1 and CDR2 are GTSNPN and SVGIG (reference sequence). This CDR3 is built from 12 residues. CDR3 loop: CAGGEQGYEQYF. The CDR3 nucleotides are TGTGCTGGGGGGGAGCAGGGCTACGAGCAGTACTTC.

The rearrangement uses TRBV6-5 and TRBJ1-4, with a tentative D call TRBD1 (5 bases). Germline assignment: CDR1 MNHEY and CDR2 SVGAGI. This CDR3 has 14 residues. The V end lost 6 bases, the J end lost 0 bases, and 8 bases lay between the germline ends. The CDR3 reads CASRQEATNEKLFF. CDR3 nucleotide sequence: TGTGCCAGCAGACAGGAAGCAACTAATGAAAAACTGTTTTTT.

The chain couples TRBV7-8 to TRBJ2-7; tentatively, D is TRBD1 (6 bases). Trimming cost V 9 bases and J 0 bases, with 15 bases left between them. The CDR3 runs 14 residues. The germline V gene encodes CDR1 SGHVS and CDR2 FQNEAQ. The CDR3 protein is CASGGQPSSYEQYF. CDR3 coding DNA: TGTGCCAGTGGAGGACAGCCGAGCTCCTACGAGCAGTACTTC. The full variable domain, its missing parts supplied by reference TRBV7-8 and TRBJ2-7, is GAGVSQSPRYKVAKRGQDVALRCDPISGHVSLFWYQQALGQGPEFLTYFQNEAQLDKSGLPSDRFFAERPEGSVSTLKIQRTQQEDSAVYLCASGGQPSSYEQYFGPGTRLTVT.